The 32 T cell receptor beta chains below were found in one sample sequenced in a study of cytomegalovirus exposure and HLA in healthy donors. PCR employed 60 Vbeta and 13 Jbeta primers. Profiling relied on immunoSEQ multiplex PCR, and the TCRdb table lists in-frame clones only, not all of them. The sample holds more than 95,000 clones, 75% to 90% seen once. Input material: PBMCs. The receptors originated from a man under 40 in good health and CMV-seropositive.

The rearrangement uses TRBV11-2 and TRBJ1-1; D not resolved. From germline, CDR1 is SGHAT and CDR2 FQNNGV. CDR3 size: 13 residues. Trimming took 8 bases from V and 1 from J, leaving 11 bases between them. This CDR3 reads CASGLRQNTEAFF. The CDR3 nucleotides are TGTGCCAGCGGCCTTCGACAGAACACTGAAGCTTTCTTT.

This chain uses TRBV5-6 with TRBJ1-2; D possibly corresponds to TRBD1 (5 bases). With 0 bases removed from V and 6 bases from J, the gap between germline ends came to 15 bases. From germline, CDR1 is SGHDT and CDR2 YYEEEE. The CDR3 totals 15 residues. CDR3 DNA: TGTGCCAGCAGCTTGGGATCGGCGGGGGAAAATGGCTACACCTTC. Residues: CASSLGSAGENGYTF.

The chain couples TRBV5-1 to TRBJ2-1; possibly TRBD2 for D (5 bases). Germline lookup yields CDR1 SGHRS and CDR2 YFSETQ. V dropped 4 bases and J dropped 7 bases, with 15 bases sitting between them. The CDR3 contains 14 residues. In DNA form, the CDR3 reads TGCGCCAGCAGCACAACCTCGGGGTGGAATGAGCAGTTCTTC. Protein: CASSTTSGWNEQFF.

This chain joins TRBV5-1 and TRBJ2-7; 8 bases fit TRBD2. Germline assignment: CDR1 SGHRS and CDR2 YFSETQ. There are 14 residues in the CDR3. J lost 0 bases, V lost 7 bases, and 6 bases had no gene match. The CDR3 DNA reads as TGCGCCAGCTTTGAGACTAGCGCCTCCTACGAGCAGTACTTC. The encoded protein is CASFETSASYEQYF.

In its sample, this clone was seen a few times. As DNA, the CDR3 is TGTGCCAGCAGCTTAGGGGGGCAGGGGGCTGTCTATGGCTACACCTTC. Amino acid sequence: CASSLGGQGAVYGYTF. This rearrangement joins TRBV7-2 to TRBJ1-2; 8 bases are a match to TRBD1. Trimming at V came to 1 base and at J to 4 bases, leaving 8 bases not matched to a gene. CDR1 is SGHTA and CDR2 is FQGNSA in the germline V gene. This CDR3 spans 16 amino acids. Combining the CDR3 with reference TRBV7-2 and TRBJ1-2 gives the whole variable domain GAGVSQSPSNKVTEKGKDVELRCDPISGHTALYWYRQSLGQGLEFLIYFQGNSAPDKSGLPSDRFSAERTGGSVSTLTIQRTQQEDSAVYLCASSLGGQGAVYGYTFGSGTRLTVV.

This chain uses TRBV2 with TRBJ1-2; D call uncertain. Germline V lookup: CDR1 SNHLY, CDR2 FYNNEI. The CDR3 has 14 amino acids. V lost 3 bases to trimming and J lost 0 bases, with 8 bases between them. The CDR3 coding sequence is TGTGCCAGCAGTGACCGTTTAGCTAACTATGGCTACACCTTC. It codes for CASSDRLANYGYTF.

This clone was counted once. The V and J genes are TRBV6-1 and TRBJ1-1; the D is unclear. CDR1 MNHNS and CDR2 SASEGT come from the germline V gene. The CDR3 length is 16 residues. Trimming removed 3 bases from V and 4 bases from J, with 18 bases in between. CDR3 DNA sequence: TGTGCCAGCAGTGAGCGGGTTGTGGGGTTGGGCACTGAAGCTTTCTTT. It translates to CASSERVVGLGTEAFF.

V gene TRBV29-1 combines with J gene TRBJ2-2, with a tentative D call TRBD1 (5 bases). Germline assignment: CDR1 SQVTM and CDR2 ANQGSEA. This CDR3 has 15 amino acids. Trimming shortened V by 7 bases and J by 0 bases, and 15 bases separated the two germline ends. The CDR3 DNA sequence: TGCAGCGCTGGAACAGGATCCGCGAACACCGGGGAGCTGTTTTTT. It translates to CSAGTGSANTGELFF.

The gene calls are TRBV7-3 and TRBJ2-3; 14 nucleotides align to TRBD2. The junction had 8 bases not matched to a gene; V was cut back by 4 bases and J by 5 bases. The V gene's germline CDR1 is SGHTA and CDR2 FQGTGA. This CDR3 has 17 residues. The DNA of the CDR3 is TGTGCCAGCAGCTCTGGTCCCGGGACTAGCGGGGGAGATACGCAGTATTTT. This translates into CASSSGPGTSGGDTQYF.

The V gene is TRBV7-8, the J gene TRBJ2-2; TRBD2 aligns across 15 bases. CDR3 length: 18 amino acids. V gave up 7 bases and J gave up 5 bases; unmatched junction bases: 11. The germline gives CDR1 SGHVS, CDR2 FQNEAQ. CDR3 sequence reads: CASTKGLAGGVRTGELFF. The DNA of the CDR3 is TGTGCCAGCACCAAAGGACTAGCGGGGGGGGTTCGTACCGGGGAGCTGTTTTTT.

The chain links TRBV30 to TRBJ1-2; no reliable D call. Between the trimmed V and J ends, which lost 0 bases and 2 bases, there was a span of 10 bases. The length of the CDR3 is 14 residues. Germline-derived CDR1 and CDR2 are GTSNPN and SVGIG (reference sequence). The CDR3 loop reads CAWSVLGTNYGYTF. Written as DNA, the CDR3 is TGTGCCTGGAGTGTATTGGGCACAAACTATGGCTACACCTTC. The full variable domain, in which reference TRBV30 and TRBJ1-2 provide the parts outside the CDR3, is SQTIHQWPATLVQPVGSPLSLECTVEGTSNPNLYWYRQAAGRGLQLLFYSVGIGQISSEVPQNLSASRPQDRQFILSSKKLLLSDSGFYLCAWSVLGTNYGYTFGSGTRLTVV.

This clone was observed a few times. The chain combines TRBV5-6 with TRBJ2-3, with D tentatively TRBD1 (5 bases). CDR3 length: 14 amino acids. Germline CDR1 reads SGHDT; CDR2 reads YYEEEE. The ends were cut back, 4 bases at V and 2 bases at J, with 11 bases in the middle. The CDR3 protein is CASSRETVTDTQYF. The CDR3 DNA follows: TGTGCCAGCAGCCGTGAGACAGTCACAGATACGCAGTATTTT.

This chain's CDR3 is CASSQMRQGLVHQPQHF. In nucleotides, the CDR3 is TGCGCCAGCAGCCAAATGAGACAGGGACTTGTCCATCAGCCCCAGCATTTT. This chain links TRBV4-1 with TRBJ1-5, with TRBD1 identical over 7 bases. J lost 5 bases, V lost 2 bases, and 12 bases had no gene match. Looked up from germline, CDR1 is MGHRA and CDR2 is YSYEKL. The CDR3 covers 17 residues.

The chain uses TRBV28 and TRBJ2-5, with 10 bases that match TRBD1. Germline V gene sequence: CDR1 MDHEN, CDR2 SYDVKM. J was trimmed by 5 bases and V by 6 bases; bases with no gene match: 12. This CDR3 contains 16 residues. CDR3 DNA: TGTGCCAGCAGATCGAACACCGGGACAGGGGATGAGACCCAGTACTTC. This encodes CASRSNTGTGDETQYF.

The J gene is TRBJ2-5, the V gene TRBV5-1; 12 bases align to TRBD2. The CDR3 runs to 16 residues. Germline CDR1 reads SGHRS; CDR2 reads YFSETQ. With V trimmed by 4 bases and J by 5 bases, 9 bases remained unmatched. DNA for the CDR3: TGCGCCAGCAGCCAAGCTAGCGGGGGGGCCCAGGAGACCCAGTACTTC. Protein: CASSQASGGAQETQYF.

The rearrangement uses TRBV5-1 and TRBJ2-1; TRBD2 agrees at 8 bases. This CDR3 region has 16 residues. CDR1 SGHRS and CDR2 YFSETQ come from the germline V gene. The ends lost 0 bases at V and 6 bases at J; junction bases unmatched: 8. CDR3 sequence: CASSLAGTSEGNEQFF. The CDR3 nucleotides are TGCGCCAGCAGCTTGGCCGGGACTAGTGAAGGCAATGAGCAGTTCTTC.

The rearrangement joins TRBV19 to TRBJ1-2; D is unclear. Per the germline V gene, CDR1 is LNHDA and CDR2 is SQIVND (reference sequence). The CDR3 loop spans 13 amino acids. Trimming cost V 3 bases and J 3 bases, with 8 bases left between them. DNA for the CDR3: TGTGCCAGTAGTATGTCCCGGGACTATGGCTACACCTTC. Protein sequence: CASSMSRDYGYTF.

The V gene is TRBV5-1, the J gene TRBJ2-2; 7 nucleotides agree with TRBD2. Per germline, CDR1 SGHRS and CDR2 YFSETQ. V gave up 4 bases and J gave up 1 base; unmatched junction bases: 7. CDR3 size: 16 residues. Written as DNA, the CDR3 is TGCGCCAGCAGCGGAGTGGGGGGGAGGAACACCGGGGAGCTGTTTTTT. Translation: CASSGVGGRNTGELFF.

The chain links TRBV9 to TRBJ1-1; maybe TRBD1 (6 bases). Germline assignment: CDR1 SGDLS and CDR2 YYNGEE. This CDR3 is 15 amino acids long. V lost 1 base and J 4 bases, leaving 14 bases between the germline ends. In DNA form, the CDR3 reads TGTGCCAGCAGCGTACAGGGACAATCTCTCACTGAAGCTTTCTTT. It specifies CASSVQGQSLTEAFF.

The chain links TRBV9 to TRBJ1-2; D may be TRBD1 (6 bases). V lost 0 bases, J lost 4 bases, and 16 bases lay in between. Per germline, CDR1 SGDLS and CDR2 YYNGEE. The CDR3 covers 16 residues. CDR3 nucleotide sequence: TGTGCCAGCAGCGTAGGGACGACAGGAGGTCCCTATGGCTACACCTTC. It yields the protein CASSVGTTGGPYGYTF.

The chain carries TRBV6-4 and TRBJ2-7; maybe TRBD2 (6 bases). Germline lookup yields CDR1 MRHNA and CDR2 SNTAGT. Deletions cut 3 bases from V and 6 bases from J, with 15 bases between. The CDR3 has 14 amino acids. The CDR3 region is CASSESAGRPEQYF. The DNA for the CDR3 is TGTGCCAGCAGTGAGTCCGCAGGGAGGCCCGAGCAGTACTTC.

The V and J genes are TRBV9 and TRBJ1-6; 7 nucleotides agree with TRBD1. The CDR3 is 17 amino acids. CDR1 is SGDLS, CDR2 YYNGEE, per germline. V was pared by 4 bases and J by 4 bases, with 11 bases of the junction left unmatched. For the CDR3, the DNA is TGTGCCAGCAGCTCCTCGGCCGGGACAGCTTATAATTCACCCCTCCACTTT. Amino acid sequence: CASSSSAGTAYNSPLHF.

The V gene is TRBV5-1, the J gene TRBJ1-1; no definite D call. Germline-derived CDR1 and CDR2 are SGHRS and YFSETQ. The CDR3 is 13 amino acids. The ends were cut back, 7 bases at V and 2 bases at J, with 12 bases in the middle. CDR3 in amino acids: CASSRVVNTEAFF. For the CDR3, the DNA is TGCGCCAGCTCTCGGGTTGTCAACACTGAAGCTTTCTTT.

This chain connects TRBV14 to TRBJ1-2; 10 nucleotides line up with TRBD1. This CDR3 has 14 amino acids. V was clipped by 3 bases and J by 5 bases; unmatched bases: 3. Per the germline V gene, CDR1 is SGHDN and CDR2 is FVKESK. CDR3 sequence reads: CASSHDRGHYGYTF. In DNA, the CDR3 is TGTGCCAGCAGCCATGACAGGGGGCATTATGGCTACACCTTC.

The chain links TRBV6-1 to TRBJ2-1; 7 bases are a match to TRBD2. Trimming took 4 bases from V and 0 from J; bases not matched to a gene: 9. The CDR3 consists of 17 residues. CDR1 is MNHNS, CDR2 SASEGT, per germline. CDR3 sequence: CASSGLSGGSSYNEQFF. CDR3 coding DNA: TGTGCCAGCAGTGGGTTGTCGGGGGGAAGCTCCTACAATGAGCAGTTCTTC.

The chain couples TRBV6-5 to TRBJ2-7, with TRBD1 matching 8 bases. Looked up from germline, CDR1 is MNHEY and CDR2 is SVGAGI. J lost 3 bases, V lost 0 bases, and 4 bases had no gene match. This CDR3 is 15 amino acids long. For the CDR3, the DNA is TGTGCCAGCAGTTACTCGAGGGACAGGTACTACGAGCAGTACTTC. Translation: CASSYSRDRYYEQYF.

This clone was observed a single time. This chain joins TRBV6-6 and TRBJ1-1; 10 bases line up with TRBD1. Germline loops: CDR1 MNHNY, CDR2 SVGAGI (reference sequence). V dropped 2 bases and J dropped 5; count of bases not matched to a gene: 2. CDR3 size: 14 residues. This CDR3 reads CASSYGQGGTEAFF. The CDR3 coding sequence is TGTGCCAGCAGTTACGGACAGGGGGGGACTGAAGCTTTCTTT.

The chain recombines TRBV7-6 with TRBJ1-4; TRBD1 aligns across 7 bases. Trimming cost V 4 bases and J 5 bases; bases outside gene matches: 7. This CDR3 contains 15 residues. Germline V gene lookup returns CDR1 SGHVS and CDR2 FNYEAQ. The DNA of the CDR3 is TGTGCCAGCAGCTCCATTCCGGGACAGAATGAAAAACTGTTTTTT. It translates to CASSSIPGQNEKLFF.

This sequence joins TRBV7-2 and TRBJ1-2; TRBD1 agrees at 7 bases. Trimming took 6 bases from V and 5 from J; bases not matched to a gene: 6. The CDR3 contains 13 residues. Germline lookup yields CDR1 SGHTA and CDR2 FQGNSA. The CDR3 protein is CASRSGTAYGYTF. The CDR3, as DNA: TGTGCCAGCAGGTCCGGGACAGCATATGGCTACACCTTC.

This chain links TRBV5-1 with TRBJ1-6, with D uncertain. With 0 bases removed from V and 8 bases from J, the gap between germline ends came to 15 bases. The CDR3 sequence is 16 residues long. CDR1 is SGHRS and CDR2 is YFSETQ in the germline V gene. CDR3 sequence: CASSLGGFGVDSPLHF. In DNA, the CDR3 is TGCGCCAGCAGCTTGGGAGGCTTCGGGGTTGATTCACCCCTCCACTTT.

The rearrangement joins TRBV30 to TRBJ1-5; D not certain. Germline V CDR1 and CDR2: GTSNPN, SVGIG (reference sequence). There are 13 residues in the CDR3. With 1 base removed from V and 6 bases from J, the gap between germline ends came to 10 bases. The CDR3 protein is CAWSEAQPQPQHF. For the CDR3, the DNA is TGTGCCTGGAGTGAAGCCCAACCTCAGCCCCAGCATTTT.

This sequence joins TRBV18 and TRBJ1-1; 10 nucleotides line up with TRBD1. Germline V gives CDR1 KGHSH, CDR2 LQKENI. J lost 1 base, V lost 5 bases, and 7 bases had no gene match. This CDR3 has 16 residues. In DNA form, the CDR3 reads TGTGCCAGCTCATCAAGACAGGGGGCTACGAACACTGAAGCTTTCTTT. Residues: CASSSRQGATNTEAFF.